Listed below are T cell receptor beta chains from one sample, sequenced in a study of Graves' ophthalmopathy and Graves' hyperthyroidism. TCRdb used MiXCR to reprocess the multiplex PCR reads, holding one entry per CDR3 protein. In the table there are almost 750,000 distinct CDR3 sequences, roughly 40% of which are singletons. The sample consisted of peripheral blood. The receptors derive from an adult man with Graves' ophthalmopathy. Both conserved end residues are part of each CDR3. D genes are given only for firm matches. The size of a clone is reported for some rows only, either as once, few or many, or as a class for expanded clones.

V	D	J	size	length	DNA	CDR3
TRBV19	.	TRBJ2-2	few	14	TGTGCCAGTAGTAACGGCAGGGATACCGGGGAGCTGTTTTTT	CASSNGRDTGELFF
TRBV20-1	TRBD2	TRBJ2-3	.	14	TGCAGTGCCCCCGGGACTACCAGCACAGATACGCAGTATTTT	CSAPGTTSTDTQYF
TRBV10-3	.	TRBJ2-7	.	15	TGTGCCAGCAGTTCTAAGGGCGAGAGGTTTTACGAGCAGTACTTC	CASSSKGERFYEQYF
TRBV28	.	TRBJ1-1	few	15	TGTGCCAGCAAAGGCAGGGACTTGGCGAGCACTGAAGCTTTCTTT	CASKGRDLASTEAFF
TRBV28	.	TRBJ1-2	.	15	TGTGCCAGCTTTCCGGCCAGGGGTTTTAACTATGGCTACACCTTC	CASFPARGFNYGYTF
TRBV10-3	.	TRBJ1-2	.	14	TGTGCCATCAGTGTACGGGCTGGGCAGGGGGGCTACACCTTC	CAISVRAGQGGYTF
TRBV7-9	.	TRBJ1-2	few	13	TGTGCCAGCAGCTTAGAAGTTGGACTTGGCTACACCTTC	CASSLEVGLGYTF
TRBV10-1	.	TRBJ1-1	.	13	TGTGCCAGCAGTTTTACGATGAACACTGAAGCTTTCTTT	CASSFTMNTEAFF
TRBV2	TRBD1	TRBJ1-5	once	15	TGCGCCAGCAGCGATCGGGACAGTTCTAATCAGCCCCGGCATTTT	CASSDRDSSNQPRHF
TRBV2	.	TRBJ1-2	many	13	TGTGCCAGCACCGAGGGGCCAATCTATGGCTACACCTTC	CASTEGPIYGYTF
TRBV7-9	.	TRBJ1-1	.	13	TGTGCCAGCAGCCACCACCAGAACACTGAAGCTTTCTTT	CASSHHQNTEAFF
TRBV2	.	TRBJ2-1	.	14	TGTGCCAGCAGAGAGCAACGGGACTACAATGAGCAGTTCTTC	CASREQRDYNEQFF
TRBV4-3	TRBD2	TRBJ2-2	.	15	TGCGCCAGCAGCCAAGCGGCGGGAGTTGCCGGGGAGCTGTTTTTT	CASSQAAGVAGELFF
TRBV9	TRBD1	TRBJ2-2	.	18	TGTGCCAGCAGCGTAGATACGACAGGGATTGTGTACACCGGGGAGCTGTTTTTT	CASSVDTTGIVYTGELFF
TRBV25-1	.	TRBJ1-4	.	13	TGTGCCTGGAGTGTACGGCCTAATGAAAAACTGTTTTTT	CAWSVRPNEKLFF
TRBV20-1	.	TRBJ1-1	few	12	TGCACCGGCGCAGCGCAGAACACTGAAGCTTTCTTT	CTGAAQNTEAFF
TRBV29-1	TRBD1	TRBJ2-1	.	17	TGCAGCGTGTCCGGGACAGGGGATTTGTACCCCTACAATGAGCAGTTCTTC	CSVSGTGDLYPYNEQFF
TRBV9	.	TRBJ2-5	many	13	TGTGCCAGCAGCGCGACCGGACGGGAGACCCAGTACTTC	CASSATGRETQYF
TRBV7-9	.	TRBJ2-7	many	17	TGTGCCAGCAGCTTAGGGGCCCCGACCCTTTCGGGCCACGAGCAGTACTTC	CASSLGAPTLSGHEQYF
TRBV2	TRBD1	TRBJ1-2	many	16	TGTGCCAGCCACCGGGACAGGGGGTATCCTAACTATGGCTACACCTTC	CASHRDRGYPNYGYTF
TRBV2	.	TRBJ1-2	many	12	TGTGCCAGCTACGCCAGGAACTATGGCTACACCTTC	CASYARNYGYTF
TRBV12-3/TRBV12-4	.	TRBJ1-2	.	13	TGTGCCAGCAGTTTTACAGGGTTCTATGGCTACACCTTC	CASSFTGFYGYTF
TRBV7-8	.	TRBJ1-6	.	13	TGTGCGGGTGGAGTCAGCAACAATTCACCCCTCCACTTT	CAGGVSNNSPLHF
TRBV5-6	TRBD1	TRBJ1-1	.	15	TGTGCCAGCAGTTCCCGGACAGGGAGGAACGCTGAAGCTTTCTTT	CASSSRTGRNAEAFF
TRBV20-1	.	TRBJ1-3	once	14	TGCAGTGCTAGAGAATCTCCTAAACAAAACACCATATATTTT	CSARESPKQNTIYF
TRBV11-2	.	TRBJ1-6	many	14	TGTGCCAGCAGCTCGGGCGCAGCCCATTCACCCCTCCACTTT	CASSSGAAHSPLHF
TRBV2	.	TRBJ2-5	.	16	TGTGCCAGCAGCCGCGGGACAGCTCCAAAACAAGAGACCCAGTACTTC	CASSRGTAPKQETQYF
TRBV9	TRBD1	TRBJ1-4	many	14	TGTGCCAGCAGCGTAGGGACAGGGGGTGAAAAACTGTTTTTT	CASSVGTGGEKLFF
TRBV7-9	TRBD2	TRBJ2-7	.	15	TGTGCCAGCAGCTTAGTCAAGGAGCGGGGTTACGAGCAGTACTTC	CASSLVKERGYEQYF
TRBV2	TRBD1	TRBJ1-1	.	13	TGTGCCAGGGACAGGGGGGGGAACACTGAAGCTTTCTTT	CARDRGGNTEAFF
TRBV28	TRBD2	TRBJ2-7	.	12	TGTGCTAGCCGACTAGCGGGATACGAGCAGTACTTC	CASRLAGYEQYF
TRBV6-1	.	TRBJ1-2	few	15	TGTGCCAGCAGTTCGTACGAGGGGCCGGGCTATGGCTACACCTTC	CASSSYEGPGYGYTF
TRBV24-1	.	TRBJ1-5	.	15	TGTGCCAGCAGTCCGGACAGCGGGGGCAATCAGCCCCAGCATTTT	CASSPDSGGNQPQHF
TRBV19	.	TRBJ2-5	many	11	TGTGCCAGTAGTACGGACAGTGCCCAGTACTTC	CASSTDSAQYF
TRBV2	TRBD1	TRBJ2-5	.	15	TGTGCCAGCAGTGAAGGGACCGGGACAGAAGAGACCCAGTACTTC	CASSEGTGTEETQYF
TRBV2	TRBD1	TRBJ1-1	.	13	TGTGCCAGCAGCGGTCAGGGGGCGCGGGGTGCTTTCTTT	CASSGQGARGAFF